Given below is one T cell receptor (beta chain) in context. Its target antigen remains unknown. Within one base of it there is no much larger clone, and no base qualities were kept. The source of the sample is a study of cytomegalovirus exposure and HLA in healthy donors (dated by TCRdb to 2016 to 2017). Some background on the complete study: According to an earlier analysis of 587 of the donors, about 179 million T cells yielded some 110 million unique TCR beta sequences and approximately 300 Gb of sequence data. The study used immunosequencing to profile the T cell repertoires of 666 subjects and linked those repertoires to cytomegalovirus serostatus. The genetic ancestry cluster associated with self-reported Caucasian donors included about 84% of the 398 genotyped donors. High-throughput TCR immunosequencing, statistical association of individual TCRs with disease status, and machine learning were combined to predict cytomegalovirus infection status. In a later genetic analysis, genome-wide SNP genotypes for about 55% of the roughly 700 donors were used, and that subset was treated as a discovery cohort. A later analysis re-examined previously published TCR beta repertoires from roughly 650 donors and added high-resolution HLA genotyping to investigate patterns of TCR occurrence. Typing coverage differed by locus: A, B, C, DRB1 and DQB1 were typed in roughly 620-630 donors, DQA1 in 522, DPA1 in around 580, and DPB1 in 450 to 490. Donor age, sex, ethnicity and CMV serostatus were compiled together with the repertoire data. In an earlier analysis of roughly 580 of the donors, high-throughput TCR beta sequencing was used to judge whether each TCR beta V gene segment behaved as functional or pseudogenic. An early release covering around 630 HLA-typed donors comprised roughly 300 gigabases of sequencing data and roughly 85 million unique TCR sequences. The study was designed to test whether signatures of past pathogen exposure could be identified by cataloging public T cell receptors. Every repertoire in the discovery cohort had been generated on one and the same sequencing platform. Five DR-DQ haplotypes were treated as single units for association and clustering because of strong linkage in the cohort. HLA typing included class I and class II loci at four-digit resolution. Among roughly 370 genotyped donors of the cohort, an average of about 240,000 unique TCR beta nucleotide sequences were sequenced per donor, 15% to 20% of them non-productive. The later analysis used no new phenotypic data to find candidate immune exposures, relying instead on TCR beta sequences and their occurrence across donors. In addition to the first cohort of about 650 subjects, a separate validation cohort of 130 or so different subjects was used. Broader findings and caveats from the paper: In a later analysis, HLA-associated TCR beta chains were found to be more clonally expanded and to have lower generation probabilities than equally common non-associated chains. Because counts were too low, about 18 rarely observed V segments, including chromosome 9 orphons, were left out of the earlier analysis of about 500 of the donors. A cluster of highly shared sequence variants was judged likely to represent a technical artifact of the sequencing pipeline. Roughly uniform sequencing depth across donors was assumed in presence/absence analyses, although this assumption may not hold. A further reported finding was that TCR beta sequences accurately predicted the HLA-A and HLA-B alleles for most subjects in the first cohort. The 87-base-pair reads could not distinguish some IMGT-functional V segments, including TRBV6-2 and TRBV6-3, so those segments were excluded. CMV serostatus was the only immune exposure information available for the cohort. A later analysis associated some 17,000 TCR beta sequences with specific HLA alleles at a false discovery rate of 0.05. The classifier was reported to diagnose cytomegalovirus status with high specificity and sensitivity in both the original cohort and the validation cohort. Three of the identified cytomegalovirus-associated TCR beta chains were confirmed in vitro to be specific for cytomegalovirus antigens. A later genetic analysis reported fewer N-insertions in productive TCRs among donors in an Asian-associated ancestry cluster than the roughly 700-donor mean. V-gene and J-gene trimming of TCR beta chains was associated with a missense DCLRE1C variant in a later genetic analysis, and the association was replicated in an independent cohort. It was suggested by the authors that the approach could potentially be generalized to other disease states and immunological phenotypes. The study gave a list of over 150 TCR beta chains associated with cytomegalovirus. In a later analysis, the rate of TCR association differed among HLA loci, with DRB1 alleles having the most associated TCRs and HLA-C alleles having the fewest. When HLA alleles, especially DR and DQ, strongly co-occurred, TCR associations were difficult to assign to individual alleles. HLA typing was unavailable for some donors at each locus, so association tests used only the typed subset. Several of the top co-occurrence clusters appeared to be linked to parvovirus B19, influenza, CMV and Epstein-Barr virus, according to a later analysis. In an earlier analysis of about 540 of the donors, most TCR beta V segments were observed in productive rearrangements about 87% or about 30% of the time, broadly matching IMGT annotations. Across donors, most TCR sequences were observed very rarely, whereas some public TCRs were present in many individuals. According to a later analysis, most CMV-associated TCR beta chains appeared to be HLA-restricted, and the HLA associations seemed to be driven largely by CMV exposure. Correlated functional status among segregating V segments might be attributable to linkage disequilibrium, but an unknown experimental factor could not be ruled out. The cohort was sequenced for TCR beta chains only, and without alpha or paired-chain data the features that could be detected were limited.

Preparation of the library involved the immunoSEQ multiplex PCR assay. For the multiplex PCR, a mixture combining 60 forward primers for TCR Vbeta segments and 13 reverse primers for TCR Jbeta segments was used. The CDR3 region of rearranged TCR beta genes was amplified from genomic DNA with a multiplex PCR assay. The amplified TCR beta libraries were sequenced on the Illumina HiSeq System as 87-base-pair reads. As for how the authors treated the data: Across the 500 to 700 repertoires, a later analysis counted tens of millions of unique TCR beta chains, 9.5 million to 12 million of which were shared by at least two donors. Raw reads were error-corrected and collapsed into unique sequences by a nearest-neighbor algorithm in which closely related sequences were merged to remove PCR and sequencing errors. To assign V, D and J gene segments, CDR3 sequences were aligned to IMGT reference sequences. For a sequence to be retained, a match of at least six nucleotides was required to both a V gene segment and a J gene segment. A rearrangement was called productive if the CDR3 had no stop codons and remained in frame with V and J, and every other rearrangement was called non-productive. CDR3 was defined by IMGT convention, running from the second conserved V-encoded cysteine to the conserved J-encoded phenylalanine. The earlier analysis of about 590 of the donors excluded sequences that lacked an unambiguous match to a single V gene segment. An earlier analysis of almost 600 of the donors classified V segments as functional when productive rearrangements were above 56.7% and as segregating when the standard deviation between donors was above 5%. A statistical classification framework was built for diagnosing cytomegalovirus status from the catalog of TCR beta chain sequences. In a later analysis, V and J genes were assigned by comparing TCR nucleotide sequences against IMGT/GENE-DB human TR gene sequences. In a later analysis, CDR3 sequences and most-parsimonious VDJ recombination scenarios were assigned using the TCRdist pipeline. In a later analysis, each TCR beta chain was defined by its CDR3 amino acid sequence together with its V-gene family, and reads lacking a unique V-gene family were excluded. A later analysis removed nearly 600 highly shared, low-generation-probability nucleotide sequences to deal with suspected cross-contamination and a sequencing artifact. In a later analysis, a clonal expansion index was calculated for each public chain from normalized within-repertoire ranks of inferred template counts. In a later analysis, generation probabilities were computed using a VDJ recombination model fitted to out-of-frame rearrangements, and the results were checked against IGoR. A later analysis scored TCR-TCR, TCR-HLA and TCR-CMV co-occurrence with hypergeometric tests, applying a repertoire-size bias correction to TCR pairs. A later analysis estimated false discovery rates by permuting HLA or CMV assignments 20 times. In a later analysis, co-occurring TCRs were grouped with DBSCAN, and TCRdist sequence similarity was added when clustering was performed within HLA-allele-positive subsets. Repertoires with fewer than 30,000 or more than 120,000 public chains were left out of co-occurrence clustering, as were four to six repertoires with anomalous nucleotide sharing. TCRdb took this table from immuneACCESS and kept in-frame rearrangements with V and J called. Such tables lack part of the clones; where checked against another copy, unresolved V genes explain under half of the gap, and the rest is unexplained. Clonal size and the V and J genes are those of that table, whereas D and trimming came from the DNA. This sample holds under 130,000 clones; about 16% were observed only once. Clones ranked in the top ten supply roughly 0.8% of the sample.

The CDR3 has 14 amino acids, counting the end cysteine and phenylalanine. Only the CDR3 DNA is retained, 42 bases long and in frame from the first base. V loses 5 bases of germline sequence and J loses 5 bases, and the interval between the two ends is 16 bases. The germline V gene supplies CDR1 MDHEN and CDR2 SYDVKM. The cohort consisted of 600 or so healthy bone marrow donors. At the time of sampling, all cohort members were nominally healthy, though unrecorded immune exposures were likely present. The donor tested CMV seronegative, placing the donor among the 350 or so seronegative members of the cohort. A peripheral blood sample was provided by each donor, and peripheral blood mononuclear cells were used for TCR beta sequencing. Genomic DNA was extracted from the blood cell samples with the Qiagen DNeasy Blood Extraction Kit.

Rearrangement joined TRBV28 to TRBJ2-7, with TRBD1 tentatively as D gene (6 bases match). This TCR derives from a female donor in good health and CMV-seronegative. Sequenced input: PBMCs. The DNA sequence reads TGTGCCAGCAGTCTAAGGACTGGGGGCAACGAGCAGTACTTC. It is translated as CASSLRTGGNEQYF.